The entry below gives a single T cell receptor (beta chain) sequence along with its context. Tregs were sorted as CD4+CD25+CD127-/low cells. There are 15 residues in the CDR3. CDR1 and CDR2 (germline): DFQATT, SNEGSKA (reference sequence). J lost 3 bases, V lost 1 base, and 8 bases had no gene match. TCRdb processed the 5' RACE reads anew with MiXCR; each CDR3 protein has one entry. The table lists approximately 40,000 distinct CDR3 sequences, 20% to 25% of them singletons, with 4% in the top ten. This receptor was obtained from a female donor with breast cancer. Sequencing used Tregs sorted from blood. The chain couples TRBV20-1 to TRBJ1-2; 7 nucleotides align to TRBD1. This chain's CDR3 is CSARAGQGVHYGYTF. Here the CDR3 DNA reads TGCAGTGCTAGAGCCGGCCAGGGGGTTCACTATGGCTACACCTTC.